A selection of T cell receptor beta chains follows, all from one sample in a study of T cells in localized non-small cell lung cancer. The table came from immunoSEQ multiplex PCR; TCRdb's copy has only in-frame clones and leaves some out. The sample has thousands of clones, 20% to 25% seen once. Material: lung tumor tissue, obtained before any cancer treatment. These receptors all come from a male donor aged 60 or over with stage I lung adenocarcinoma. Both conserved end residues are part of each CDR3. Each record gives: J gene, D gene, V gene, clone size, CDR3 DNA, CDR3 protein. A D gene is named only where the DNA matches it firmly. The listing skips clone size in some rows; elsewhere it reads once, few, many or a size class.

TRBJ2-2 . TRBV9 . TGTGCCAGCAGCGTAGGCAGGACGAACACCGGGGAGCTGTTTTTT CASSVGRTNTGELFF
TRBJ1-1 . TRBV7-2 few TGTGCCAGCAGCCTACAGACGAACACTGAAGCTTTCTTT CASSLQTNTEAFF
TRBJ2-2 . TRBV11-3 . TGTGCCAGCAGCCCCGTTTTGGGGACGACCGGGGAGCTGTTTTTT CASSPVLGTTGELFF
TRBJ1-2 . TRBV11-3 few TGTGCCAGCAGCTTAGATGGGTGTCCCCTCTATGGCTACACCTTC CASSLDGCPLYGYTF
TRBJ2-1 . TRBV10-2 . TGCGCCAGCAGTGAGTCGATCGTAGGATCCTACAATGAGCAGTTCTTC CASSESIVGSYNEQFF
TRBJ1-1 . TRBV10-3 . TGTGCCATCAGTGAGCGAGAGGATGAAGCTTTCTTT CAISEREDEAFF
TRBJ2-7 TRBD1 TRBV14 . TGTGCCAGCAGCCGACAGGGGTCCTACGAGCAGTACTTC CASSRQGSYEQYF
TRBJ1-2 . TRBV28 few TGTGCCAGCAGTCCGGACGGCTATGGCTACACCTTC CASSPDGYGYTF
TRBJ1-2 . TRBV9 few TGTGCCAGCAGCCCCGCGGGCTATGGCTACACCTTC CASSPAGYGYTF
TRBJ1-1 . TRBV19 few TGTGCCAGTAGTATGAGGCGGGTGAACACTGAAGCTTTCTTT CASSMRRVNTEAFF
TRBJ1-5 TRBD1 TRBV18 few TGTGCCAGCTCACCGGGACAGGGGATGAGCAATCAGCCCCAGCATTTT CASSPGQGMSNQPQHF
TRBJ1-5 TRBD1 TRBV11-3 medium-sized TGTGCCAGCAGCGACAGGGTGGGCAATCAGCCCCAGCATTTT CASSDRVGNQPQHF
TRBJ2-1 TRBD1 TRBV11-3 . TGTGCCAGCAGCCAAGGACAGGGGATGGGGGAAAGTGAGCAGTTCTTC CASSQGQGMGESEQFF
TRBJ1-2 TRBD1 TRBV19 . TGTGCCATAGGACCGGGACAGGGAGTGAACTATGGCTACACCTTC CAIGPGQGVNYGYTF
TRBJ2-1 TRBD1 TRBV19 few TGTGCCAGTAGTGTCCCCGGGACAGGGTTCAATGAGCAGTTCTTC CASSVPGTGFNEQFF
TRBJ2-2 TRBD1 TRBV23-1 . TGCGCCAGAACCCCGGGACAGGGGGCGCTAGCCCCCCACTCCGCGTTTTTT CARTPGQGALAPHSAFF
TRBJ2-7 . TRBV10-2 . TGCGCCAGCAGTGAGTCGGGGTCCTACGAGCAGTACTTC CASSESGSYEQYF
TRBJ2-1 . TRBV7-5 . TGTGCCAGCAGCTTAAACTCCGCGGGAGGGTACAATGAGCAGTTCTTC CASSLNSAGGYNEQFF
TRBJ2-1 TRBD2 TRBV11-3 . TGTGCCAGCAGCCTGAGCGGGAGCTCCTACAATGAGCAGTTCTTC CASSLSGSSYNEQFF
TRBJ2-5 TRBD1 TRBV11-3 few TGTGCCAGCAGCTGGACAGGTCCAATGGGAGAGACCCAGTACTTC CASSWTGPMGETQYF
TRBJ2-7 . TRBV11-3 few TGTGCCAGCAGCTTATCGAACAGCCCCTACGAGCAGTACTTC CASSLSNSPYEQYF
TRBJ1-2 . TRBV7-7 . TGTGCCAGCAGCCCCCGGAGCGCGGACTATGGCTACACCTTC CASSPRSADYGYTF
TRBJ1-1 . TRBV10-3 . TGTGCCATCAGCCCGCAGGGGAGGAACACTGAAGCTTTCTTT CAISPQGRNTEAFF
TRBJ2-6 . TRBV6-8 . TGTGCCAGCAGTTACTCTAGTAGACGCTCTGGGGCCAACGTCCTGACTTTC CASSYSSRRSGANVLTF
TRBJ2-7 . TRBV18 . TGTGCCAGCTCACCAGGAAGGGAACGGCACGAGCAGTACTTC CASSPGRERHEQYF
TRBJ1-5 . TRBV18 . TGTGCCAGCTCACCACCAGCTGGGGGCAATCAGCCCCAGCATTTT CASSPPAGGNQPQHF
TRBJ2-2 . TRBV18 . TGTGCCAGCTCACCCCCGGTTAGCGGCGACACCGGGGAGCTGTTTTTT CASSPPVSGDTGELFF
TRBJ1-2 . TRBV18 . TGTGCCAGCTCACCGGAGGGAGGCGGCGGTAACTATGGCTACACCTTC CASSPEGGGGNYGYTF
TRBJ2-7 TRBD1 TRBV28 . TGTGCCAATTCAGAGGACAGGGGCCGTGGCGAGCAGTACTTC CANSEDRGRGEQYF
TRBJ2-1 . TRBV22-1 few . CASSVGGGANEQFF
TRBJ2-7 . TRBV14 few TGTGCCAGCAGCCCAAGGACAGCGTACGAGCAGTACTTC CASSPRTAYEQYF
TRBJ2-6 TRBD2 TRBV11-3 few TGTGCCAGCAGCCGCAGTAGCGGGGCCCTCTCTGGGGCCAACGTCCTGACTTTC CASSRSSGALSGANVLTF
TRBJ2-5 TRBD2 TRBV11-3 many TGTGCCAGCAGCCCCGGACTAGCGGAGCGAAGAGAGACCCAGTACTTC CASSPGLAERRETQYF
TRBJ2-1 TRBD2 TRBV18 . TGTGCCAGCTCACTGGCTAGCGGGAGCTACAATGAGCAGTTCTTC CASSLASGSYNEQFF
TRBJ1-4 . TRBV5-1 . TGCGCCAGCAGCTCAGGGGCAACTAATGAAAAACTGTTTTTT CASSSGATNEKLFF
TRBJ1-5 . TRBV19 . TGTGCCAGTACGATGTCCATCAGCGCCCAAAATCAGCCCCAGCATTTT CASTMSISAQNQPQHF
TRBJ2-5 TRBD2 TRBV19 . TGTGCCAGTGGAGCTAGCGGGAGGGTGGAGACCCAGTACTTC CASGASGRVETQYF
TRBJ2-7 TRBD1 TRBV19 . TGTGCCAGTAGTATAGTTAGGGGACAGAGGCATGACGAGCAGTACTTC CASSIVRGQRHDEQYF
TRBJ2-5 TRBD1 TRBV11-3 few TGTGCCAGCAGCTTTGGGACAGTACAAGAGACCCAGTACTTC CASSFGTVQETQYF
TRBJ2-3 . TRBV29-1 . TGCAGCGTTGATTTAGGGACAGATACGCAGTATTTT CSVDLGTDTQYF
TRBJ1-1 . TRBV10-3 . TGTGCCATCAGTGAGGGAGGGTTGATGAAGGCTGAAGCTTTCTTT CAISEGGLMKAEAFF
TRBJ2-7 . TRBV29-1 . TGCAGCGTTGAAGATCGGCACAGTTACGAGCAGTACTTC CSVEDRHSYEQYF
TRBJ2-7 . TRBV9 few TGTGCCAGCAGTGACGTCGGATACTACGAGCAGTACTTC CASSDVGYYEQYF
TRBJ2-5 TRBD2 TRBV11-3 medium-sized TGTGCCAGCGGGGATACGCGGGGAGGGCGAGAGACCCAGTACTTC CASGDTRGGRETQYF